This T cell receptor beta chain is from a study of T cell responses to AZD1222 COVID-19 vaccine. General study results and limits: Increases in Spike-specific TCR breadth and depth were seen after two AZD1222 doses. Sampled repertoires all dated from after the peak T cell response. Baseline seropositivity occurred in only a handful of AZD1222 recipients. Reportedly, close to half of spike-specific TCRs are directed against unmutated variant regions.

Germline V lookup: CDR1 MNHEY, CDR2 SMNVEV (reference sequence). Trimming took off 3 bases at V and 0 bases at J, with 9 bases between the two ends. The CDR3 is made up of 15 amino acids. Comment on this clone: Antigen: not known.

Here immunoSEQ multiplex PCR was the method, and the copy in TCRdb shows in-frame clones only, minus some. The sample has approximately 130,000 clones, 70% to 90% seen once. The source material was peripheral blood, sampled 28 days after the second AZD1222 dose. The chain is built from TRBV27 and TRBJ1-5; D unresolved. This TCR was recovered from an adult who received the AZD1222 COVID-19 vaccine. CDR3: CASSFHDGSNQPQHF. Written as DNA, the CDR3 is TGTGCCAGCAGTTTCCACGATGGTAGCAATCAGCCCCAGCATTTT.